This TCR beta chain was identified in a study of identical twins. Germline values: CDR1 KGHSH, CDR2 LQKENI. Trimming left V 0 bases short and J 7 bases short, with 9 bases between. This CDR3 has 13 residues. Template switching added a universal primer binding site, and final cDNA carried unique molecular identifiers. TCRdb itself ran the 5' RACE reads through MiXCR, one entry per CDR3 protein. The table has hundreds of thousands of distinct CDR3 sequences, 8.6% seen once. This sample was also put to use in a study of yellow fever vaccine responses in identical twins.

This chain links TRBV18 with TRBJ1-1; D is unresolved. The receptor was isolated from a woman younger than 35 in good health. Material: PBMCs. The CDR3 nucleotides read TGTGCCAGCTCACCACCAGGAGACTATGAAGCTTTCTTT. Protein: CASSPPGDYEAFF.